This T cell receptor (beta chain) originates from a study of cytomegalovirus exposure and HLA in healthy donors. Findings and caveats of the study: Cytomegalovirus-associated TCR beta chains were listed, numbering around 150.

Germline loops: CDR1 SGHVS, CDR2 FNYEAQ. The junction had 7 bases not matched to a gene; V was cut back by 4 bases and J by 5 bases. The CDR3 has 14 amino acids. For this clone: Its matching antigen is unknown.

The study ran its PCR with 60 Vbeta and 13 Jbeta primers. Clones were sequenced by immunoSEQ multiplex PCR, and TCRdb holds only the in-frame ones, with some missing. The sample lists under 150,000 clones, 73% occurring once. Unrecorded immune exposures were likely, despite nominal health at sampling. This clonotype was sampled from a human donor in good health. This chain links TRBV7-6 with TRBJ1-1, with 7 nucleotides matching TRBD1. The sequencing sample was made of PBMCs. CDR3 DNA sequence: TGTGCCAGCAGCTCACAGGGGAGGTTGACTGAAGCTTTCTTT. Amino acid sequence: CASSSQGRLTEAFF.